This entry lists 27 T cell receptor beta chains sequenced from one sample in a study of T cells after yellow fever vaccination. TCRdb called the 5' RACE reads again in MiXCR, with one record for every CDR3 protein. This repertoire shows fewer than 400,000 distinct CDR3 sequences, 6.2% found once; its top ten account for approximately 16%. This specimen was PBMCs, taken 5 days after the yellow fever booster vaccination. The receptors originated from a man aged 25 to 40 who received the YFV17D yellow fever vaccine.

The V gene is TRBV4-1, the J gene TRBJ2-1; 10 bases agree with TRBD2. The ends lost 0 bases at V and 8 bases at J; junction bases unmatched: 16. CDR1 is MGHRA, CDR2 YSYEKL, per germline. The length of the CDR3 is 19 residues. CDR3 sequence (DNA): TGCGCCAGCAGCCAAGACTTTGGGATGGTAGCGGGAGGCCGGGATGAGCAGTTCTTC. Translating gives CASSQDFGMVAGGRDEQFF.

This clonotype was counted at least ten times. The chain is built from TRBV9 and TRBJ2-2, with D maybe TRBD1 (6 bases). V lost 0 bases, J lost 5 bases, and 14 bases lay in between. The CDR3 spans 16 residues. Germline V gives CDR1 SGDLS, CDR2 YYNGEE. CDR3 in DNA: TGTGCCAGCAGCGTAGGTCTATCGAGGGGGACCGGGGAGCTGTTTTTT. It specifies CASSVGLSRGTGELFF.

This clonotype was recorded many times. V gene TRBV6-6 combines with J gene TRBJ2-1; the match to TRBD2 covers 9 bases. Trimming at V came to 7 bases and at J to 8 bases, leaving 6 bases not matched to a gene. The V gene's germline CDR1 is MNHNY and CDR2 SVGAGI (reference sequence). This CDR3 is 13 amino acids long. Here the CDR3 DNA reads TGTGCCAGCATCCCAGCGGGAGGACATGAGCAGTTCTTC. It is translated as CASIPAGGHEQFF.

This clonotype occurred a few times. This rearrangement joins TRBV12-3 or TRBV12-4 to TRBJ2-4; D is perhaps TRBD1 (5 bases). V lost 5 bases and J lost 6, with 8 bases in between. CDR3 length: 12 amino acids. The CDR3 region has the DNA TGTGCCAGCAGTGAAGGGGTAAACATTCAGTACTTC. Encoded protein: CASSEGVNIQYF.

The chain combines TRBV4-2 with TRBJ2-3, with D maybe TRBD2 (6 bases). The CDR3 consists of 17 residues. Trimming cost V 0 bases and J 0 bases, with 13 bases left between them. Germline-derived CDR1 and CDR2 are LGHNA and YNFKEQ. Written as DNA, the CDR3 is TGTGCCAGCAGCCAAGAAGTAGCGGCTGCTAGCACAGATACGCAGTATTTT. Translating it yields CASSQEVAAASTDTQYF.

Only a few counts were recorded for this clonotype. The CDR3 loop reads CSASGLAGGPRSTGELFF. Written as DNA, the CDR3 is TGCAGTGCCTCCGGACTAGCGGGAGGGCCTCGTAGCACCGGGGAGCTGTTTTTT. The chain recombines TRBV20-1 with TRBJ2-2; 15 nucleotides match TRBD2. The ends lost 6 bases at V and 4 bases at J; junction bases unmatched: 12. Germline CDR1 reads DFQATT; CDR2 reads SNEGSKA (reference sequence). There are 18 residues in the CDR3.

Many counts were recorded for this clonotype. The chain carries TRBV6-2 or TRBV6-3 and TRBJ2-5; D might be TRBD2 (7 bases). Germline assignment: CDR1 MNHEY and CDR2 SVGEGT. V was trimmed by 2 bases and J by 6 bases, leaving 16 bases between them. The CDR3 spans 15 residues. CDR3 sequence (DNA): TGTGCCAGCAGTTACGGGGCGGGGGACACCCAGACCCAGTACTTC. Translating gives CASSYGAGDTQTQYF.

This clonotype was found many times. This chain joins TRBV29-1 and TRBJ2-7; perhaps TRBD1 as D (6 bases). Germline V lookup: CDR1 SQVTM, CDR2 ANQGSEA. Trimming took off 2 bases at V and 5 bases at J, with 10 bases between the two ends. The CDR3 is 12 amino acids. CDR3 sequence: CSVERQANEQYF. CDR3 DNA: TGCAGCGTTGAACGACAGGCAAACGAGCAGTACTTC.

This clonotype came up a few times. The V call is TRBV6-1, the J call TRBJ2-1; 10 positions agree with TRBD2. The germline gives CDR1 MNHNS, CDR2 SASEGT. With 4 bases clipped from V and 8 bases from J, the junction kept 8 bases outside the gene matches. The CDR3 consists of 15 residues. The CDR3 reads CASSGSSGSGDEQFF. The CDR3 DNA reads TGTGCCAGCAGTGGGTCTAGCGGGAGCGGGGATGAGCAGTTCTTC.

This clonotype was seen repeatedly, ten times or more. CDR3 loop: CASIRSGHYNEQFF. CDR3 sequence (DNA): TGTGCCAGCATTCGCTCTGGCCACTACAATGAGCAGTTCTTC. The chain links TRBV12-3 or TRBV12-4 to TRBJ2-1; D gene uncertain. The V gene lost 7 bases and the J gene lost 3 bases, with 13 bases spanning the gap. This CDR3 spans 14 amino acids.

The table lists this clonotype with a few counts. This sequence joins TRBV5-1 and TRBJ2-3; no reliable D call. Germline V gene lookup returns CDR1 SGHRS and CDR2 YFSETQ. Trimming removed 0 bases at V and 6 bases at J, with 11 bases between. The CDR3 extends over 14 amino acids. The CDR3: CASSLDTTVDTQYF. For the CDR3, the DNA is TGCGCCAGCAGCTTGGACACGACCGTCGATACGCAGTATTTT.

CDR3 sequence: CASAHVNTEAFF. The CDR3 coding sequence is TGCGCCAGCGCACACGTGAACACTGAAGCTTTCTTT. V gene TRBV5-1 combines with J gene TRBJ1-1; D gene uncertain. The CDR3 extends over 12 amino acids. V lost 7 bases to trimming and J lost 0 bases, with 7 bases between them. Per the germline V gene, CDR1 is SGHRS and CDR2 is YFSETQ.

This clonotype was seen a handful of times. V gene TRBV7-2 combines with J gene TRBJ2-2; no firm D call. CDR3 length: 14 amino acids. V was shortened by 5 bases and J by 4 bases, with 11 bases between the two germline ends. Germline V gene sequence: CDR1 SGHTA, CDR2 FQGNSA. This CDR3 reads CASSPSYGTGELFF. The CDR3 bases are TGTGCCAGCAGCCCGAGTTATGGCACCGGGGAGCTGTTTTTT.

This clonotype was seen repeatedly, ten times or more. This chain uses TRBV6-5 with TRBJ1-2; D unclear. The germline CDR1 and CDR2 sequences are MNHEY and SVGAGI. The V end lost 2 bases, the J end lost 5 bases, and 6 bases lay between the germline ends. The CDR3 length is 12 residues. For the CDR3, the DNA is TGTGCCAGCAGTTACGGTTGGTATGGCTACACCTTC. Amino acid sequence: CASSYGWYGYTF.

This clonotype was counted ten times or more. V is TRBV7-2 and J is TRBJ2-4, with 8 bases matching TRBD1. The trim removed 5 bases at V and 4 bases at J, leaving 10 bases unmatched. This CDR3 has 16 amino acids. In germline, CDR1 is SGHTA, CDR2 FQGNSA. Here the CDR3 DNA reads TGTGCCAGCAGCCCTACCAGCAGGGGGCTTAAAAACATTCAGTACTTC. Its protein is CASSPTSRGLKNIQYF.

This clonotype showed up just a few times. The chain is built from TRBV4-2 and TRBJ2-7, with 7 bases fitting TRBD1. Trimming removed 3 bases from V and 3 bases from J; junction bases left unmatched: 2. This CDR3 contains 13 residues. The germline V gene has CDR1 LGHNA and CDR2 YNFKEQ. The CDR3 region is CASSHAGGYEQYF. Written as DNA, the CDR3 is TGTGCCAGCAGCCATGCAGGGGGCTACGAGCAGTACTTC.

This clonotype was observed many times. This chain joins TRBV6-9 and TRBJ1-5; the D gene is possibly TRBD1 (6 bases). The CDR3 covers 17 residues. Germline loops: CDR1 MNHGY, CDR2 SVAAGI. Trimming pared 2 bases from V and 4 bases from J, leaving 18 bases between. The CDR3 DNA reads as TGTGCCAGCAGTTATAGGGAGGAGGACAGAGATAATCAGCCCCAGCATTTT. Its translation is CASSYREEDRDNQPQHF.

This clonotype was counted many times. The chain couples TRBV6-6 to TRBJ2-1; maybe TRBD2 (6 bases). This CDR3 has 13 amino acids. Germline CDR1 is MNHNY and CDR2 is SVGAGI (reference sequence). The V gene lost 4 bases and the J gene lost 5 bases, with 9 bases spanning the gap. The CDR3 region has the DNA TGTGCCAGCAGTTCAGGAGGGGACAATGAGCAGTTCTTC. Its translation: CASSSGGDNEQFF.

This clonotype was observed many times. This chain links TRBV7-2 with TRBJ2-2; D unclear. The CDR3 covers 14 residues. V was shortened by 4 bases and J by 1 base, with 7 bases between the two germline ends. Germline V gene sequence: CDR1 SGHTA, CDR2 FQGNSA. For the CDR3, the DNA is TGTGCCAGCAGCTCCCTGGGGAACACCGGGGAGCTGTTTTTT. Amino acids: CASSSLGNTGELFF. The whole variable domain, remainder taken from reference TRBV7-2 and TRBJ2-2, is GAGVSQSPSNKVTEKGKDVELRCDPISGHTALYWYRQSLGQGLEFLIYFQGNSAPDKSGLPSDRFSAERTGGSVSTLTIQRTQQEDSAVYLCASSSLGNTGELFFGEGSRLTVL.

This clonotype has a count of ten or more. CDR3 amino acids: CSARNRHEQYF. CDR3 coding DNA: TGCAGTGCAAGGAACAGGCACGAGCAGTACTTC. The chain joins TRBV20-1 to TRBJ2-7; maybe TRBD1 (5 bases). CDR1 and CDR2 from the germline V gene are DFQATT and SNEGSKA (reference sequence). This CDR3 spans 11 amino acids. Between the trimmed V and J ends, which lost 6 bases and 5 bases, there was a span of 11 bases.

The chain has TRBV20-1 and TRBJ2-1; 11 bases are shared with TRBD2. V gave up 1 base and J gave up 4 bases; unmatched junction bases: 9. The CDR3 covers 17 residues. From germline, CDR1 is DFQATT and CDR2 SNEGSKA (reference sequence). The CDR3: CSARVGLAAIPYNEQFF. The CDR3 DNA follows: TGCAGTGCTAGAGTGGGACTAGCGGCCATACCATACAATGAGCAGTTCTTC.

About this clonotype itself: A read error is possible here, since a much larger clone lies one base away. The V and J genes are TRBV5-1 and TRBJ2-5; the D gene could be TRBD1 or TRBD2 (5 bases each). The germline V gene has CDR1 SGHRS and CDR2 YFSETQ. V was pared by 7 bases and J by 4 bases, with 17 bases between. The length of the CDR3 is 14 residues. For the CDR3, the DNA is TGCGCCAGCGTCAGAGGGACGGTTGGAGAGACCCAGTACTTC. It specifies CASVRGTVGETQYF.

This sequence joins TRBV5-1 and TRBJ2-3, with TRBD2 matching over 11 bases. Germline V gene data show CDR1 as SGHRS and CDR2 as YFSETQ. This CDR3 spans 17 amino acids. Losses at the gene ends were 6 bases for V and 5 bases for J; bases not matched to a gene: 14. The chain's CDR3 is CASTRAGLAGLVDTQYF. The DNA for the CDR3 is TGCGCCAGCACCCGGGCAGGACTAGCGGGCTTAGTAGATACGCAGTATTTT.

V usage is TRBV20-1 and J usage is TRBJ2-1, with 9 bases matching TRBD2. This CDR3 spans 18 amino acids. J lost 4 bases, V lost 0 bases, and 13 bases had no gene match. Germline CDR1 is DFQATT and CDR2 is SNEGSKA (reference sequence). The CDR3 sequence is CSARDPGSRLAEYNEQFF. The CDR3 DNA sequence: TGCAGTGCTAGAGATCCAGGGTCCCGACTAGCGGAGTACAATGAGCAGTTCTTC.

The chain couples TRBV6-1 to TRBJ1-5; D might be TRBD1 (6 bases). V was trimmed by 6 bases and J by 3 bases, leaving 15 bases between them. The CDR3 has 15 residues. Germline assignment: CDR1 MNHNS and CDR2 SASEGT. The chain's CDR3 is CASRAAGHDNQPQHF. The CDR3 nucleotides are TGTGCCAGCAGAGCTGCGGGACACGACAATCAGCCCCAGCATTTT.

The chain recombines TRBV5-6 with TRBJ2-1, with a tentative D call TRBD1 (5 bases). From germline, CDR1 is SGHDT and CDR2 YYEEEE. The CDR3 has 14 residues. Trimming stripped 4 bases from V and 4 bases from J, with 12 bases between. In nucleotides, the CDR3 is TGTGCCAGCAGCCCAGGGCCGTCATACAATGAGCAGTTCTTC. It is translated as CASSPGPSYNEQFF. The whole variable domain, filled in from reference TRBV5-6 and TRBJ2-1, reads DAGVTQSPTHLIKTRGQQVTLRCSPKSGHDTVSWYQQALGQGPQFIFQYYEEEERQRGNFPDRFSGHQFPNYSSELNVNALLLGDSALYLCASSPGPSYNEQFFGPGTRLTVL.

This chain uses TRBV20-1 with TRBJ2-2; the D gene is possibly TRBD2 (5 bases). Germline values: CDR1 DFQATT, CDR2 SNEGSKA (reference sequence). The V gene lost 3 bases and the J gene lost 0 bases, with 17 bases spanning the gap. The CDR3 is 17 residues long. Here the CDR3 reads CSASPDGRGANTGELFF. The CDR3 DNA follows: TGCAGTGCTAGTCCCGATGGCCGGGGAGCGAACACCGGGGAGCTGTTTTTT.